This TCR beta chain appears in the sequencing data of a study of blood T cell repertoires in COVID-19. About the study: Acute-phase and convalescent COVID-19 samples originated in the United States, Italy and Spain. The cDNA or gDNA used as material had been derived from T cells, B-cell-depleted T cells, or PBMCs.

With 4 bases removed from V and 4 bases from J, the gap between germline ends came to 12 bases. The germline V gene has CDR1 SGDLS and CDR2 YYNGEE. The CDR3 length is 14 residues. Authors' data handling: Estimates of nucleated cell counts were drawn from the amplification of reference gene primers. Sequencing used immunoSEQ multiplex PCR; TCRdb keeps in-frame clones, though not all of them. V and J calls and clone size follow that table, whereas D and trimming were derived from the DNA. The sample includes fewer than 250,000 clones, about 88% seen only once; the top ten take about 6.8%. The sample was peripheral blood. The chain has TRBV9 and TRBJ2-1; D ambiguous. This receptor was identified in a woman between 40 and 55 years old who had recovered from COVID-19. The CDR3 coding sequence is TGTGCCAGCAGCCTTACGACTCTTTACAATGAGCAGTTCTTC. It is translated as CASSLTTLYNEQFF. Drawing the rest from reference TRBV9 and TRBJ2-1, the complete variable domain is DSGVTQTPKHLITATGQRVTLRCSPRSGDLSVYWYQQSLDQGLQFLIQYYNGEERAKGNILERFSAQQFPDLHSELNLSSLELGDSALYFCASSLTTLYNEQFFGPGTRLTVL.